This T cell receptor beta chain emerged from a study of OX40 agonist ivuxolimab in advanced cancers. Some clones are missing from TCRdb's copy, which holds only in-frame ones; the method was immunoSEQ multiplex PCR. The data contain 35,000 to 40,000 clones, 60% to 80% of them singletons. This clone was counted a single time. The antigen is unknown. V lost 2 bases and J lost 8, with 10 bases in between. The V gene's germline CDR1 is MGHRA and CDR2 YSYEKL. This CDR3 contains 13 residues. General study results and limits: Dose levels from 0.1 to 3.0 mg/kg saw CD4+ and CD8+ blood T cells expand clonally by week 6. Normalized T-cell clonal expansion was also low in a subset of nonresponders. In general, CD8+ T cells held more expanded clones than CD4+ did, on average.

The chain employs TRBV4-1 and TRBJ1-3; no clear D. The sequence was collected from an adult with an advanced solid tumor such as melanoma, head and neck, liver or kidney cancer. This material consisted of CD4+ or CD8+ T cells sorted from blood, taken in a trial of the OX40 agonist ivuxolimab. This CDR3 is CASSQTTGDTIYF. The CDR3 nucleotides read TGCGCCAGCAGCCAAACGACGGGAGACACCATATATTTT.